Each of the 17 T cell receptor beta chains below was sequenced from the same sample in a study of blood T cell repertoires in COVID-19. Using immunoSEQ multiplex PCR, the repertoire was profiled, and TCRdb retains in-frame clones only, with some absent. This sample has some 300,000 clones; 70% to 90% occur once, and the top ten carry over 5%. The sequencing sample was made of peripheral blood. The receptor source for this set is a woman in her forties or fifties with COVID-19, enrolled during active disease.

V usage is TRBV5-4 and J usage is TRBJ2-2, with D perhaps matching TRBD1 (5 bases). CDR3 size: 15 residues. Trimming cost V 1 base and J 5 bases, with 12 bases left between them. From germline, CDR1 is SGHNT and CDR2 YYREEE (reference sequence). CDR3 protein: CASSLSGIRTGELFF. CDR3 nucleotide sequence: TGTGCCAGCAGCTTGTCAGGGATTCGGACCGGGGAGCTGTTTTTT. Full variable domain (missing parts from reference TRBV5-4 and TRBJ2-2): ETGVTQSPTHLIKTRGQQVTLRCSSQSGHNTVSWYQQALGQGPQFIFQYYREEENGRGNFPPRFSGLQFPNYSSELNVNALELDDSALYLCASSLSGIRTGELFFGEGSRLTVL.

The V gene is TRBV12-3 or TRBV12-4, the J gene TRBJ1-1; TRBD1 is a possible D gene (6 bases). V was pared by 5 bases and J by 5 bases, with 12 bases between. There are 13 residues in the CDR3. CDR3 sequence: CASSREGGTEAFF. The CDR3 DNA reads as TGTGCCAGCAGTCGAGAGGGGGGGACTGAAGCTTTCTTT.

The chain is built from TRBV24-1 and TRBJ1-2, with D tentatively TRBD1 (5 bases). Germline CDR1 is KGHDR and CDR2 is SFDVKD. The CDR3 is 14 residues long. Trimming removed 4 bases at V and 8 bases at J, with 16 bases between. The CDR3 protein is CATSDPVGQGGYTF. For the CDR3, the DNA is TGTGCCACCAGTGACCCCGTTGGACAAGGAGGCTACACCTTC.

The chain employs TRBV10-1 and TRBJ2-7; possible D gene TRBD1, 6 bases. Trimming removed 1 base from V and 4 bases from J, with 11 bases in between. The CDR3 loop spans 14 amino acids. Germline CDR1 is WNHNN and CDR2 is SYGVQD (reference sequence). CDR3 region: CASSEWVGGYEQYF. As DNA, the CDR3 is TGCGCCAGCAGTGAGTGGGTAGGGGGATACGAGCAGTACTTC.

V gene TRBV5-1 combines with J gene TRBJ2-2; D ambiguous. The CDR3 consists of 16 residues. The germline V and J ends were trimmed by 4 bases and 2 bases, with 15 bases remaining between them. In germline, CDR1 is SGHRS, CDR2 YFSETQ. Written as DNA, the CDR3 is TGCGCCAGCAGCCCCAGTTGGGCAGGAAACACCGGGGAGCTGTTTTTT. This translates into CASSPSWAGNTGELFF.

For this clone: Other nucleotide sequences in the sample specify the same CDR3. The chain is built from TRBV9 and TRBJ1-2; D is unresolved. Trimming left V 0 bases short and J 2 bases short, with 8 bases between. The CDR3 has 14 amino acids. Germline V gene sequence: CDR1 SGDLS, CDR2 YYNGEE. The CDR3 loop reads CASSVGGGNYGYTF. In nucleotides, the CDR3 is TGTGCCAGCAGCGTAGGAGGTGGGAACTATGGCTACACCTTC.

Regarding this clone: Other DNA sequences in this sample translate to the same CDR3. The chain employs TRBV18 and TRBJ2-3; 8 bases are a match to TRBD2. Per the germline V gene, CDR1 is KGHSH and CDR2 is LQKENI. This CDR3 spans 15 amino acids. With V trimmed by 3 bases and J by 2 bases, 4 bases remained unmatched. CDR3 sequence reads: CASSPTSGSTDTQYF. As DNA, the CDR3 is TGTGCCAGCTCACCTACTAGCGGCTCCACAGATACGCAGTATTTT.

The CDR3 region is CASSLVGGRRNNEQFF. CDR3 nucleotide sequence: TGTGCCAGCAGCTTGGTAGGCGGGAGGAGGAACAATGAGCAGTTCTTC. The chain carries TRBV5-4 and TRBJ2-1; 8 bases align to TRBD2. The CDR3 has 16 residues. The V segment lost 0 bases and the J segment 5 bases; nucleotides outside the gene matches: 7. CDR1 and CDR2 from the germline V gene are SGHNT and YYREEE (reference sequence).

This clone was seen a handful of times. Other DNA sequences in this sample translate to the same CDR3. The CDR3 coding sequence is TGCGCCAGCAGCTTGGGCGGAACTGGAAACACCATATATTTT. Protein product: CASSLGGTGNTIYF. The V and J genes are TRBV5-1 and TRBJ1-3; unclear D gene. Germline loops: CDR1 SGHRS, CDR2 YFSETQ. The CDR3 spans 14 residues. The ends were cut back, 0 bases at V and 2 bases at J, with 6 bases in the middle.

The chain combines TRBV30 with TRBJ2-5; 10 bases match TRBD2. The CDR3 loop spans 14 amino acids. Germline V CDR1 and CDR2: GTSNPN, SVGIG (reference sequence). J lost 5 bases, V lost 2 bases, and 5 bases had no gene match. As DNA, the CDR3 is TGTGCCTGGAGTCGACTAGCGGGTCGGGAGACCCAGTACTTC. Translating it yields CAWSRLAGRETQYF.

This rearrangement joins TRBV18 to TRBJ1-1; D gene unclear. Per germline, CDR1 KGHSH and CDR2 LQKENI. The CDR3 has 13 amino acids. V shed 6 bases and J shed 1 base, with 9 bases lying between them. The CDR3 bases are TGTGCCAGCTCGGCGGGTCAGAACACTGAAGCTTTCTTT. Translating gives CASSAGQNTEAFF.

V gene TRBV6-5 combines with J gene TRBJ1-6, with 11 bases aligning to TRBD1. Germline values: CDR1 MNHEY, CDR2 SVGAGI. Trimming cost V 5 bases and J 13 bases; bases outside gene matches: 7. The CDR3 has 14 amino acids. Here the CDR3 DNA reads TGTGCCAGCAGTCCGGACAGGGGGCCCCTTCCCCTCCACTTT. Protein product: CASSPDRGPLPLHF.

The chain couples TRBV28 to TRBJ1-2; D not resolved. This CDR3 region has 12 residues. Between the trimmed V and J ends, which lost 7 bases and 0 bases, there was a span of 6 bases. Germline CDR1 MDHEN, CDR2 SYDVKM. The DNA of the CDR3 is TGTGCCAGCACCGGAGCTAACTATGGCTACACCTTC. Amino acid sequence: CASTGANYGYTF.

The chain joins TRBV4-3 to TRBJ1-3; D ambiguous. Germline CDR1 is LGHNA and CDR2 is YSLEER. The ends were cut back, 1 base at V and 0 bases at J, with 16 bases in the middle. CDR3 length: 18 amino acids. This chain's CDR3 is CASSQGTLRPISGNTIYF. The CDR3 DNA reads as TGCGCCAGCAGCCAAGGGACTTTACGACCGATCTCTGGAAACACCATATATTTT.

The chain recombines TRBV18 with TRBJ2-7; a weak D match, TRBD2 (6 bases). CDR1 is KGHSH, CDR2 LQKENI, per germline. Trimming removed 3 bases at V and 2 bases at J, with 11 bases between. The CDR3 has 14 amino acids. Here the CDR3 reads CASSPTSRTYEQYF. As DNA, the CDR3 is TGTGCCAGCTCACCGACTAGTCGGACCTACGAGCAGTACTTC.

This chain joins TRBV6-6 and TRBJ2-2, with 8 bases fitting TRBD2. The CDR3 totals 14 residues. CDR1 is MNHNY and CDR2 is SVGAGI in the germline V gene (reference sequence). V lost 0 bases to trimming and J lost 8 bases; unmatched junction nucleotides: 2. The CDR3 DNA sequence: TGTGCCAGCAGTTACTCCCGGGAGGGAGGGGAGCTGTTTTTT. As protein: CASSYSREGGELFF.

This chain joins TRBV3-1 (or the pseudogene TRBV3-2) and TRBJ2-1; 7 nucleotides align to TRBD2. CDR3 size: 15 residues. V shed 4 bases, J shed 4 bases, and the junction held 7 bases outside the gene matches. Germline-derived CDR1 and CDR2 are LGHDT and YNNKEL (reference sequence). Written as DNA, the CDR3 is TGTGCCAGCAGCCGCCCCGGACTAGATTACAATGAGCAGTTCTTC. Translation: CASSRPGLDYNEQFF.